This is a list of T cell receptor beta chains from one sample in a study of sequential checkpoint blockade in melanoma. Profiling relied on immunoSEQ multiplex PCR, and the TCRdb table lists in-frame clones only, not all of them. The sample has 10,000 to 15,000 clones, 21% seen once. Material: tumor tissue (inferred from file names), obtained from a patient given nivolumab and ipilimumab in sequence. The receptor source for this set is a human donor with melanoma. CDR3s include the opening cysteine and the closing phenylalanine or tryptophan.

v_call	j_call	cdr3_aa
TRBV11-3	TRBJ2-2	CASSLEGTKNTGELFF
TRBV29-1	TRBJ2-2	CSVGTGQGGTGELFF
TRBV10-3	TRBJ2-3	CAISEEWGSTDTQYF
TRBV30	TRBJ2-5	CAWSRGSLGTQYF
TRBV7-5	TRBJ2-7	CASSTLAGPDYEQYF
TRBV6-8	TRBJ1-4	CASRGQGREKLFF
TRBV6-8	TRBJ1-4	CASSSLGQGARLFF
TRBV25-1	TRBJ2-5	CASSDVGIGQQETQYF
TRBV15	TRBJ2-3	CATSRPSLADTQYF
TRBV30	TRBJ2-2	CAWSRLAGELFF
TRBV5-1	TRBJ2-1	CASSPTGTGVDEQFF
TRBV19	TRBJ1-1	CASREQGGKAEAFF
TRBV9	TRBJ1-1	CASSVVGGTGVRNTEAFF
TRBV11-3	TRBJ2-1	CASSLTPASYNEQFF
TRBV2	TRBJ2-2	CASSGTSLVTGELFF
TRBV11-3	TRBJ2-4	CASSSTEAKNIQYF
TRBV19	TRBJ2-2	CASSIDRVGNTGELFF
TRBV6-8	TRBJ2-3	CASSYSASPAHTQYF
TRBV29-1	TRBJ2-3	CSVEEGYGPDTQYF
TRBV6-8	TRBJ2-1	CASTPTSGGAHEQFF
TRBV29-1	TRBJ1-1	CSVRREGMNTEAFF